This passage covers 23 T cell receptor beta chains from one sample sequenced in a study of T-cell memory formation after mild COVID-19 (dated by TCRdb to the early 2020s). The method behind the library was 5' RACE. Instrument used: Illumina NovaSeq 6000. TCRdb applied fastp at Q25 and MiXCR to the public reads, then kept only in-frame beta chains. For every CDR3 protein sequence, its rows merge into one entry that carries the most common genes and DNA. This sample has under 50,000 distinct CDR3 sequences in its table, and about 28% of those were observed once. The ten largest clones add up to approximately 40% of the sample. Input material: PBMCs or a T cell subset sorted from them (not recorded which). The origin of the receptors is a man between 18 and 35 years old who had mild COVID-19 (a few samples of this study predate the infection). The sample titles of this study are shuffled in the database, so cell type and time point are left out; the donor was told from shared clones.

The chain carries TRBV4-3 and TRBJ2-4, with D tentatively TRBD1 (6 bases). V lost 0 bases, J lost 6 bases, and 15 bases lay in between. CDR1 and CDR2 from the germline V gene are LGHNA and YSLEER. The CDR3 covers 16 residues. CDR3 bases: TGCGCCAGCAGCCAAGATCCCCTAACAGGGAGAAACATTCAGTACTTC. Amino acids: CASSQDPLTGRNIQYF.

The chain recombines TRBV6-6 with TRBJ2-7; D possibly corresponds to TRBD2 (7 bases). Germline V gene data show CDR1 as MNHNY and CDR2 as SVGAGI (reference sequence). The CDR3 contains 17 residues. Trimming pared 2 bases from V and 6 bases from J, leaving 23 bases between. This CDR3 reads CASSYAAGAVLFSEQYV. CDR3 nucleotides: TGTGCCAGCAGTTACGCGGCGGGGGCAGTTCTCTTCTCCGAGCAGTACGTC.

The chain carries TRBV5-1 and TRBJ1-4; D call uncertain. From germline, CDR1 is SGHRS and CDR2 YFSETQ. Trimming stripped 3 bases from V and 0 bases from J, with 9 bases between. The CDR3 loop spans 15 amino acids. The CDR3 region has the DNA TGCGCCAGCAGCTACCGCGGCGCAACTAATGAAAAACTGTTTTTT. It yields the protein CASSYRGATNEKLFF.

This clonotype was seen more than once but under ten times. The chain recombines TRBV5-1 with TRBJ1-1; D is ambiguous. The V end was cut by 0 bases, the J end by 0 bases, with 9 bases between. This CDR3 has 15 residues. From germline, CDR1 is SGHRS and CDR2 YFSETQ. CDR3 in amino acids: CASSLVSLLNTEAFF. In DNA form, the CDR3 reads TGCGCCAGCAGCTTGGTCTCACTGCTGAACACTGAAGCTTTCTTT.

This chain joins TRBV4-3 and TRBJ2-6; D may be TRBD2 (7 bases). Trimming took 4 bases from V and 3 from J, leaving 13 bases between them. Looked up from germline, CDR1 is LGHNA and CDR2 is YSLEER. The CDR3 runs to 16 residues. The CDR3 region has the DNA TGCGCCAGCAGCCCTGGGGGGGGCGGTGGGGCCAACGTCCTGACTTTC. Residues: CASSPGGGGGANVLTF.

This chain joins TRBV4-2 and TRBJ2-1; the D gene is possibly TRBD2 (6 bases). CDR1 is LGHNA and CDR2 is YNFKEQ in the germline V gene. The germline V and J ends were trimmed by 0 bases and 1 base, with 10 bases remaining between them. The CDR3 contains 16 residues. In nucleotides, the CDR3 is TGTGCCAGCAGCCAAGAGTGGAGGGATTCCTACAATGAGCAGTTCTTC. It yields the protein CASSQEWRDSYNEQFF.

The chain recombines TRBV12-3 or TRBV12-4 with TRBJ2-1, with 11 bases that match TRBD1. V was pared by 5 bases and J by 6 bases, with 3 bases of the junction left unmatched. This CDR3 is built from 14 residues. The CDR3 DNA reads TGTGCCAGCAGTCCAGGGACAGGGGGCAATGAGCAGTTCTTC. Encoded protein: CASSPGTGGNEQFF.

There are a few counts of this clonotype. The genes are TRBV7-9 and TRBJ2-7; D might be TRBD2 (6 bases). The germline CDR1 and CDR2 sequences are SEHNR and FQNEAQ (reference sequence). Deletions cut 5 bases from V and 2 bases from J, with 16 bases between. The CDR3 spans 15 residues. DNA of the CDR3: TGTGCCAGCAGCCCTTCGGGGGTAACTGCCTACGAGCAGTACTTC. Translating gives CASSPSGVTAYEQYF.

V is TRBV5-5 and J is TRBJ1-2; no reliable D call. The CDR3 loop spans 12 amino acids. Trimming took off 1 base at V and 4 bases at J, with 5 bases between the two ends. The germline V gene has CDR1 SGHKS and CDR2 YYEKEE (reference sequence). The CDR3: CASSLKAYGYTF. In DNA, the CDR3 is TGTGCCAGCAGCTTGAAGGCCTATGGCTACACCTTC.

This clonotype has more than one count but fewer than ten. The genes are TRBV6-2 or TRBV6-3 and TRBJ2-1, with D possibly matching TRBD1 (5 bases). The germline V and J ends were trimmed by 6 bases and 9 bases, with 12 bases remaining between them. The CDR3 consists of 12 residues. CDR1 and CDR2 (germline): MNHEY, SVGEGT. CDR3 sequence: CASRQGGGEQFF. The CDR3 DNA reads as TGTGCCAGCAGGCAGGGTGGCGGTGAGCAGTTCTTC.

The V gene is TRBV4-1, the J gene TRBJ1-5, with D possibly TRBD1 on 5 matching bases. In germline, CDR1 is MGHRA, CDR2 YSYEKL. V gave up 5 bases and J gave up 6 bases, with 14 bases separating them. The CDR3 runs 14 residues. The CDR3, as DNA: TGCGCCAGCAGCAGGGACGGGCGTCGTCAGCCCCAGCATTTT. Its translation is CASSRDGRRQPQHF.

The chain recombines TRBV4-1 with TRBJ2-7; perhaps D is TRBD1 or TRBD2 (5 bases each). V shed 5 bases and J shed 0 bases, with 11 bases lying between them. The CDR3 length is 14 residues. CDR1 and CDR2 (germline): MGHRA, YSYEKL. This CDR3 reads CASSWGISSYEQYF. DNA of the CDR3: TGCGCCAGCAGCTGGGGGATTTCCTCCTACGAGCAGTACTTC.

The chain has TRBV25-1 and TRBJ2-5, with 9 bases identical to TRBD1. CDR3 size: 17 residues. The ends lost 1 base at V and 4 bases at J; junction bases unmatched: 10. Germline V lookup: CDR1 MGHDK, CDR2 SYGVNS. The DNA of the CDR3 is TGTGCCAGCAGTGAATCGGGGACAGGGCCCGTTGGAGAGACCCAGTACTTC. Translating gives CASSESGTGPVGETQYF.

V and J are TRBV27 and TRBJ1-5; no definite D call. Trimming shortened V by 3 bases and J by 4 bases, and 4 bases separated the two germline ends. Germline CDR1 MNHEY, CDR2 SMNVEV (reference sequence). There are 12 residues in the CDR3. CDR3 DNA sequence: TGTGCCAGCAGTTTCCTAAATCAGCCCCAGCATTTT. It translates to CASSFLNQPQHF.

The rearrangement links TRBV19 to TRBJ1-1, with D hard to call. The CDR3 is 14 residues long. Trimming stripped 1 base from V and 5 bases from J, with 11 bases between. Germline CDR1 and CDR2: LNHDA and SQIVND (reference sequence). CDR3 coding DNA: TGTGCCAGTAGTATAGGCGAGAGTAGGACTGAAGCTTTCTTT. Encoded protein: CASSIGESRTEAFF.

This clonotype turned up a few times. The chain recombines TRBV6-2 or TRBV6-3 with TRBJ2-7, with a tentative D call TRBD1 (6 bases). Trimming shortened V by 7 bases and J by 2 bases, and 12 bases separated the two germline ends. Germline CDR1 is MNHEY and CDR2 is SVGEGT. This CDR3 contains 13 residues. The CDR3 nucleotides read TGTGCCAGCAACTTGGACAGCCCCTACGAGCAGTACTTC. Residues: CASNLDSPYEQYF.

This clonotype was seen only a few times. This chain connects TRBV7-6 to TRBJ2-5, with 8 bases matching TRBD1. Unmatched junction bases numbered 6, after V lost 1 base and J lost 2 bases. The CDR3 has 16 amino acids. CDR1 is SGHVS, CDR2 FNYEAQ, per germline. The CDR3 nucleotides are TGTGCCAGCAGCTTAGGGGGGACAGGCCTACAAGAGACCCAGTACTTC. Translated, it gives CASSLGGTGLQETQYF.

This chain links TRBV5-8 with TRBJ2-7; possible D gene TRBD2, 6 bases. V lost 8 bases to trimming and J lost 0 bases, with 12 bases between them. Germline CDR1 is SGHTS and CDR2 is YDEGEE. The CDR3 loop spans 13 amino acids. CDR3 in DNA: TGTGCCAGAGGGACGGGGGACTCCTACGAGCAGTACTTC. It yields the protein CARGTGDSYEQYF.

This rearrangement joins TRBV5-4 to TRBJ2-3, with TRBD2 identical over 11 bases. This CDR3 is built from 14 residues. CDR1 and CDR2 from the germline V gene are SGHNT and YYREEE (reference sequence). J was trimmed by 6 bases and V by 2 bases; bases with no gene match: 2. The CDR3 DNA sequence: TGTGCCAGCAGCTTTAGCGGGGGGGCGGATACGCAGTATTTT. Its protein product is CASSFSGGADTQYF.

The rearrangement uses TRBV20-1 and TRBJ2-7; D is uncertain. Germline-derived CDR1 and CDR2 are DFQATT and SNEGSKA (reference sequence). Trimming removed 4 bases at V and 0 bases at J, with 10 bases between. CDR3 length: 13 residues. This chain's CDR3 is CSATDSRSYEQYF. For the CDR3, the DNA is TGCAGTGCTACCGACTCCCGCTCCTACGAGCAGTACTTC.

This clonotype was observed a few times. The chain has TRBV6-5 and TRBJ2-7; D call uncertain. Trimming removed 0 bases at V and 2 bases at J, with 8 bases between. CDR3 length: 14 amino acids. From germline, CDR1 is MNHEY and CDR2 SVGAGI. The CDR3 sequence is CASSYSGSPYEQYF. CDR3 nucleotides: TGTGCCAGCAGTTACTCGGGATCGCCCTACGAGCAGTACTTC.

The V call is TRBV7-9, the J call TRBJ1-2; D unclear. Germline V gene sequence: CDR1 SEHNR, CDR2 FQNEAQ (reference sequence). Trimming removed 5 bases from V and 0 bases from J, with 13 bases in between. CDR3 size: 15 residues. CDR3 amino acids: CASSASGTPNYGYTF. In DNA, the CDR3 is TGTGCCAGCAGCGCCTCGGGAACACCTAACTATGGCTACACCTTC.

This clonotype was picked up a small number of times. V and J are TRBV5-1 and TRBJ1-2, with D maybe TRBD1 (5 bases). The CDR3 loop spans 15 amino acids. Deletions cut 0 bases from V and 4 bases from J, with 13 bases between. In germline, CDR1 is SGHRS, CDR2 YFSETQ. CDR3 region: CASSLGPDGGYGYTF. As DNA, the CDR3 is TGCGCCAGCAGCTTGGGACCCGATGGGGGCTATGGCTACACCTTC.